This entry features one T cell receptor (beta chain) sequence. Its recognized antigen is unknown. Per-nucleotide qualities are absent, and no much larger clonotype sits a single base away. The immunoSEQ Assay, a bias-controlled multiplex PCR, was used to amplify TCRbeta CDR3 regions from genomic DNA. The original methods were these. Nucleated cell counts per sample were estimated from amplification of reference gene primers within the assay. Sequence reads were collapsed and filtered to measure the absolute abundance of every unique TCRbeta CDR3 rearrangement. For each sample, productive Simpson clonality was calculated by taking the square root of Simpson's diversity index across productive rearrangements. This immuneACCESS table, as held by TCRdb, lists in-frame sequences with V and J called but not all clones. Of the missing ones, under half trace to an unresolved V gene in checked studies; the others have no known cause. The V and J calls and the clone size are those of that table, but D and trimming were determined from the DNA. The sample data list over 250,000 clones, and 85% to 90% of these were observed just once. Of the sample, over 5.5% falls within the top ten clones.

The data were obtained in a study of blood T cell repertoires in COVID-19 (dated by TCRdb to 2019 to 2021). For context, the study as a whole: Samples covering the acute and convalescent phases of COVID-19 were provided by collaborators in the United States, Italy and Spain. The prospective study material was composed of cDNA or gDNA derived from T cells, B-cell-depleted T cells, or PBMCs. Deeply sampled blood TCRbeta repertoires from subjects exposed to, actively infected with, or recovered from COVID-19 were included in the dataset. The repertoires were made available in a free public database intended to serve as a resource for research on the immune response to SARS-CoV-2. Samples came from the ongoing ImmuneRACE study (first 160 participants) plus 1,254 subjects from 6 global collaborators. Sample metadata almost always included a de-identified subject ID, COVID-19 status, age in years and sex. Where available, HLA class I and class II types were obtained from metadata supplied by the sample provider rather than from assay-based typing.

Results and caveats for the whole study, not just this receptor: The amount of clinical and demographic metadata varied by source and participant and was provided uncurated.

The V end loses 6 bases and the J end loses 8 bases, and a stretch of 22 bases separates them. CDR1 and CDR2, per the germline V gene (reference sequence), are MNHEY and SMNVEV. Its CDR3 holds 16 amino acids, cysteine through phenylalanine. Here the CDR3 DNA is all that survives: 48 bases in frame from base 1. At one collaborating source in Seattle, patients were enrolled during active infection and were followed longitudinally through the course of disease. Whole blood was collected in K2EDTA tubes by collaborating institutions according to the institutions' own protocols. For TCRbeta analysis, collaborators shipped samples in one of three forms: frozen whole blood, isolated PBMCs, or DNA extracted from either of those sample types.

This sequence was found in a woman aged 45 to 65 with COVID-19, enrolled during active disease. Specimen: peripheral blood. Recombination connected TRBV27 to TRBJ1-4, with the D segment identity uncertain. The bases read TGTGCCAGCAGAATCCGGGAGGTTAGGGATGAAGAAAAACTGTTTTTT. Its protein reads: CASRIREVRDEEKLFF.